This TCR beta chain was captured in a study of shared clonotypes between healthy human individuals (dated by TCRdb to 2018 to 2020). Broadly, across the study: Two women and a few men aged 18 to 49 years were included in the cohort. Per donor, leukapheresis produced somewhere between about 0.94 and 9 billion PBMCs. Libraries were prepared and TCR repertoires were sequenced by different laboratories using diverse techniques, in order to increase sequencing depth and limit assay-specific biases. The study deeply sequenced blood TCR repertoires of five healthy adults to estimate repertoire size and the extent of clonotype sharing between individuals. For each donor, CD4 naive and CD4 memory were each given three plates, CD8 naive was given two plates, and CD8 memory was given one plate.

With respect to this clone: There is no known antigen for this receptor. One base away there is no much larger clone; base qualities are not given. This sample also contains other DNA sequences that code for the same CDR3.

Using the deep immunoSEQ assay, TCR CDR3 regions were amplified from genomic DNA by multiplex PCR. For each cell subset, the extracted genomic DNA was distributed evenly across all wells of several immunoSEQ 96-well plates, and each plate served as one replicate. For sorted subsets, 200 ng of genomic DNA, equivalent to 30,000 or so T cell genomes, went into each replicate PCR. Purified libraries were quantified with a Qubit 3.0 fluorometer, sized on a Bioanalyzer 2100, and re-quantified with the KAPA Library Quantification kit. Each immunoSEQ 96-well plate was sequenced on its own single-read 150-cycle Illumina NextSeq 550 flow cell. The authors' pipeline ran thus. The immunoSEQ output contained only junctional sequences without quality scores, so filtering could not match that applied to full-length reads. To assign V/J genes and CDR3, sequences were annotated using PyIR, a Python wrapper for IgBLAST v1.9, with IMGT germline references. Any read was removed if the V/J assignment was weak (E-value above 1e-6), the CDR3 was missing, or the read contained stop codons, out-of-frame junctions, or ambiguous translated residues. A V3J clonotype was defined by an identical inferred V gene, J gene, and CDR3 amino acid sequence. Percentage overlap between repertoires was computed as shared unique clonotypes divided by the size of the smaller repertoire. RTK rarefaction, the Chao1 estimator, and Recon v2.1 estimates of unobserved clonotypes were used to assess repertoire richness. OLGA was used to compute generation probabilities for all TCRbeta clonotypes that the gDNA method yielded from a few donors. The source is immuneACCESS, and TCRdb retained only in-frame sequences with V and J called. Part of the clones is not carried over; for the studies checked, unresolved V genes explain less than half of this, and the remainder is unexplained. For V, J and clone size, that table is used; D and trimming come from the DNA. Recorded for this sample are about 2.2 million clones; around 93% of them occurred a single time. The top ten clones comprise about 1.7% of the sample.

The full study reports these points: Based on pairwise subsampling, the degree of clonotype sharing among donors was expected to be affected by sequencing depth. Because the study included only a small number of donors, the genetic and exposure-history diversity represented was limited. Incomplete sequencing was indicated by rarefaction of sorted-subset datasets, despite the large sequencing depth. Naive subsets generally had larger estimated clonotype richness than memory subsets. Sharing across a few donors was observed for approximately 5% of naive CD4, over 3% of naive CD8, about 2.3% of memory CD4, and about 0.38% of memory CD8 clonotypes. Higher generation probabilities were observed for clonotypes shared by all four sorted-subset donors than for non-shared clonotypes. Sampling was restricted to blood, and TCR repertoires in tissues likely differ from the TCR repertoires found in blood.

CD8 naive samples were obtained by positive selection for CCR7 among CD45RO-negative cells, yielding a CD45RA+CCR7+ population from which TemRA cells were excluded. Healthy HIV-negative adults with no recently reported acute infections or vaccinations were included as donors. Every donor was a Caucasian adult living in Nashville, Tennessee, USA. Blood was obtained by leukapheresis, after which PBMCs were separated by Ficoll-Histopaque density gradient centrifugation and cryopreserved in liquid nitrogen vapor phase. Analytical flow cytometry was used to check the purity and quantity of every magnetically sorted T cell population. From each sorted fraction, genomic DNA was isolated and quantified by UV absorbance on a Nanodrop 2000c. The CDR3 spans 13 residues, from the cysteine through the phenylalanine. Of the read, only the CDR3 DNA is kept; its 39 bases are in frame from base 1. Taken from the germline V gene, the CDR1 and CDR2 loops are KGHSH and LQKENI. Between the V and J ends, shortened by 3 bases and 6 bases respectively, the junction contains 8 bases.

The origin of this receptor is a man aged 18-30 years in good health. Some clones in this sample may be carry-over from other donors' samples. The specimen was naive CD8+ T cells from PBMCs. The cell subset or site label corresponds to: CD45RA+CCR7+. The rearranged segments are TRBV18 and TRBJ2-2; a confident D gene designation cannot be given. The DNA sequence is given as TGTGCCAGCTCACCCCCGGGCGCCGGGGAGCTGTTTTTT. Its translation is CASSPPGAGELFF.